This T cell receptor beta chain stems from a study of T cells expressing NK-cell markers. About the research overall: Sorted CD3+CD56+NKG2C+, CD3+CD56+NKG2C- and CD3+CD56-NKG2C+ T-cell subsets were beta-chain profiled. With respect to HCMV, most of the eight sequenced donors were seropositive, and one was seronegative.

Study outcomes and limitations: Roughly 1.0-8% of CD8+ T cells in about six donors belonged to dominant NKG2C+ clonotypes. These clonotypes, the leaders elsewhere, also led the CD3+CD56-NKG2C+ fraction in a handful of donors.

TCRdb reprocessed the 5' RACE reads, keeping one entry per CDR3 protein, no DNA. The listing records under 500,000 distinct CDR3 sequences. Germline V CDR1 and CDR2: LNHDA, SQIVND (reference sequence). The CDR3 runs 15 residues. As for this clonotype: Its matching antigen is unknown.

The TCR originated in a woman between 18 and 69 years old in good health. This chain links TRBV19 with TRBJ2-1; TCRdb designates TRBD2, a call that cannot be tested without DNA. The sample comprised blood T cells: a sorted CD56 or NKG2C T cell subset, CD4+ or CD8+ T cells, or bulk PBMC T cells (not recorded which). The CDR3 reads CATRTSGSSYNEQFF.